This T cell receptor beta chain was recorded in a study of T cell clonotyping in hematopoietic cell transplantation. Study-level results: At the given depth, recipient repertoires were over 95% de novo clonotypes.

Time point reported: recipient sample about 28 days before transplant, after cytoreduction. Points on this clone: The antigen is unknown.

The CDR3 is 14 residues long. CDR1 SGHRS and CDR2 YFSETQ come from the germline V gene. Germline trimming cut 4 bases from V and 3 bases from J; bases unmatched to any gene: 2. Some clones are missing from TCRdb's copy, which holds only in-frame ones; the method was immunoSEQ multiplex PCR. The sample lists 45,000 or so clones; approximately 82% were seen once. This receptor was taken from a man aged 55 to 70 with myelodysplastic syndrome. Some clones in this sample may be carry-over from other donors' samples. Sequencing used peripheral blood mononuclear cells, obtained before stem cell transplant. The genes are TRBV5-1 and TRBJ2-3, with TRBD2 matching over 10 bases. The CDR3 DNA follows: TGCGCCAGCAGCCAGGGACTAGCGACAGATACGCAGTATTTT. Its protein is CASSQGLATDTQYF.